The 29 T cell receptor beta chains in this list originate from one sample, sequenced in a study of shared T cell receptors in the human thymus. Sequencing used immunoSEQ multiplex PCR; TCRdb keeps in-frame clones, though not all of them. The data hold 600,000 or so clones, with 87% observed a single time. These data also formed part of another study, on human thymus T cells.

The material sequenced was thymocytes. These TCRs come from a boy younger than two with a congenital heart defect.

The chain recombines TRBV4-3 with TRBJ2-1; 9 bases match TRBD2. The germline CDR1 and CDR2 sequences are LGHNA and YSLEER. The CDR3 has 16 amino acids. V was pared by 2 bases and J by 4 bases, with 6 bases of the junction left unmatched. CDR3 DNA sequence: TGCGCCAGCAGCCAATTGACTAGCGGTTATTACAATGAGCAGTTCTTC. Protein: CASSQLTSGYYNEQFF.

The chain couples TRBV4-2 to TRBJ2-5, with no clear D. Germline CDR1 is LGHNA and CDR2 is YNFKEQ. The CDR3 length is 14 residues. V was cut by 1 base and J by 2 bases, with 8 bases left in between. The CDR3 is CASSQGLLQETQYF. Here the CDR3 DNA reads TGTGCCAGCAGCCAAGGACTCCTTCAAGAGACCCAGTACTTC.

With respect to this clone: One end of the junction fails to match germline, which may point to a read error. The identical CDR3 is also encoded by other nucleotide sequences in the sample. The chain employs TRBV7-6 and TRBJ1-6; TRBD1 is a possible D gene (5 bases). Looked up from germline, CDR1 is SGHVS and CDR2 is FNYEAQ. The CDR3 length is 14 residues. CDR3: CASSSGLPHSPLHF. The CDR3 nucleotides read TGTGCCAGCAGCTCGGGACTTCCTCATTCCCCCCTCCACTTT.

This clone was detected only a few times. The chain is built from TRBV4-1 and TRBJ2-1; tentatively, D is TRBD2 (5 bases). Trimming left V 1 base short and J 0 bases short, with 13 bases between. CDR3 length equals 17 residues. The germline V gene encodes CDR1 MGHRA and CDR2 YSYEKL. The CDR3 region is CASSQGVPGSSYNEQFF. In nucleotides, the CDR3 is TGCGCCAGCAGCCAAGGAGTCCCGGGATCCTCCTACAATGAGCAGTTCTTC.

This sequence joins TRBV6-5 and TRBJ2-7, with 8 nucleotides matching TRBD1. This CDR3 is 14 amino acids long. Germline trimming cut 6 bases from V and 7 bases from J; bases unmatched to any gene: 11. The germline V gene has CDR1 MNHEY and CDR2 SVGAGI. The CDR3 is CASSQPGRGREQYF. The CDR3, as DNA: TGTGCCAGCAGCCAGCCAGGCAGGGGGCGAGAGCAGTACTTC.

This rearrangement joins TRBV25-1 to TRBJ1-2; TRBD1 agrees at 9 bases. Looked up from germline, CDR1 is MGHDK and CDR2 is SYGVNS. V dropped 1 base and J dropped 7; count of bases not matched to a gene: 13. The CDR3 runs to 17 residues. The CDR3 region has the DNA TGTGCCAGCAGTGAATTTCCCGCTCGACAGGGGGTGGGTGGCTACACCTTC. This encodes CASSEFPARQGVGGYTF.

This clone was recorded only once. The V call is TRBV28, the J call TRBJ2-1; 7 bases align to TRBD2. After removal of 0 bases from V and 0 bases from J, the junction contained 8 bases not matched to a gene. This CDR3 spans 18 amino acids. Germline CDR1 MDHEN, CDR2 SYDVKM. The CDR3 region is CASSLCITGRCSYNEQFF. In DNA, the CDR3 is TGTGCCAGCAGTTTATGCATAACCGGGAGGTGCTCCTACAATGAGCAGTTCTTC.

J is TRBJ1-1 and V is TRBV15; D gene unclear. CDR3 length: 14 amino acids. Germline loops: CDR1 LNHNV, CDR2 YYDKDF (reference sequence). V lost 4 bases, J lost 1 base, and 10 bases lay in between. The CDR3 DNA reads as TGTGCCACCAGCATTGTCGTTTGGAACACTGAAGCTTTCTTT. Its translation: CATSIVVWNTEAFF.

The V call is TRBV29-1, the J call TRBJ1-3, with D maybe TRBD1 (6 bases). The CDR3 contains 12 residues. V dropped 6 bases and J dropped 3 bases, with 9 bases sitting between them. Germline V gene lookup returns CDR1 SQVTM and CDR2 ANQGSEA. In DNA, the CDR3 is TGCAGCGTAAGGACAGTTGGAAACACCATATATTTT. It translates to CSVRTVGNTIYF.

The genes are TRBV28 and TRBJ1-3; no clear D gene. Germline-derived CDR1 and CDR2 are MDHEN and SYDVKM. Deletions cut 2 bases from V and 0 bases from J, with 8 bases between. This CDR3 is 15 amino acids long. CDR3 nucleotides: TGTGCCAGCAGTTTAGTCGAACTCTCTGGAAACACCATATATTTT. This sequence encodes CASSLVELSGNTIYF.

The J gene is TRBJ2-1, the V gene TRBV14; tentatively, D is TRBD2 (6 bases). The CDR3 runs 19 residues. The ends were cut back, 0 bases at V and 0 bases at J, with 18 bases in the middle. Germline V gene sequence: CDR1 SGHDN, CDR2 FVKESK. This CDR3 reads CASSQEGHDRGSSYNEQFF. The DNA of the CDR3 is TGTGCCAGCAGCCAAGAAGGGCATGACCGGGGGAGCTCCTACAATGAGCAGTTCTTC.

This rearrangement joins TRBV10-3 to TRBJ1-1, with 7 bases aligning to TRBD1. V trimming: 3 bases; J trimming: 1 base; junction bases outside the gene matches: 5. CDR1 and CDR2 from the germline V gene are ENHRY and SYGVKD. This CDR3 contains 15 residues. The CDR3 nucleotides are TGTGCCATCAGTGAAAGGGGACAGCCGAACACTGAAGCTTTCTTT. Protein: CAISERGQPNTEAFF.

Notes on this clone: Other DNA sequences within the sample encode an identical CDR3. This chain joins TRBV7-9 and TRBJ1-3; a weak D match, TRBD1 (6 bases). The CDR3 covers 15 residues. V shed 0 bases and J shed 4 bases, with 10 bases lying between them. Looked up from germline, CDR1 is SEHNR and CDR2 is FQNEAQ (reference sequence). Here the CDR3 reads CASSLAPGQGNTIYF. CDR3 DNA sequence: TGTGCCAGCAGCTTAGCCCCGGGACAAGGAAACACCATATATTTT.

In nucleotides, the CDR3 is TGTGCCAGCAGTGGGACAGGGGTTCGCACTAGGGATGGCTACACCTTC. Protein sequence: CASSGTGVRTRDGYTF. J is TRBJ1-2 and V is TRBV2; the match to TRBD1 covers 9 bases. J gave up 6 bases and V 4 bases, and 12 bases lay outside the gene matches. Germline CDR1 is SNHLY and CDR2 is FYNNEI. The CDR3 contains 16 residues.

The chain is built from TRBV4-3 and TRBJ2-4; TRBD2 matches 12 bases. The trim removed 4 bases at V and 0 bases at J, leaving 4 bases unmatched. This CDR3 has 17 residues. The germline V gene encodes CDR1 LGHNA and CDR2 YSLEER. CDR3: CASSRWTSGEAKNIQYF. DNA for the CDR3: TGCGCCAGCAGCCGATGGACTAGCGGGGAAGCCAAAAACATTCAGTACTTC.

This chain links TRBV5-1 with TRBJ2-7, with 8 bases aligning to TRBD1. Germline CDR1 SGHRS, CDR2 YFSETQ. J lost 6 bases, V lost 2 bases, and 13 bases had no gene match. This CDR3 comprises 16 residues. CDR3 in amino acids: CASSLYGQGSVGEQYF. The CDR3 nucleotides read TGCGCCAGCAGCTTATATGGACAGGGAAGCGTTGGCGAGCAGTACTTC.

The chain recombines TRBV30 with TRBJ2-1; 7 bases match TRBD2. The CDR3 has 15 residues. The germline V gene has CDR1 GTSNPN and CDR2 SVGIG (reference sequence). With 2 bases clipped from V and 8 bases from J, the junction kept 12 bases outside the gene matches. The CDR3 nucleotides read TGTGCCTGGAGTTTGGTGGCGGGAGTAGGTTATGAGCAGTTCTTC. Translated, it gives CAWSLVAGVGYEQFF.

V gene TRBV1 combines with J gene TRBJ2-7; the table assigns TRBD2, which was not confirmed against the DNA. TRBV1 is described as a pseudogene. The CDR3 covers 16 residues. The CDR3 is CTSSQGLLAGTYEQYF. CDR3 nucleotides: TGCACCAGCAGCCAGGGTCTGCTAGCGGGAACCTACGAGCAGTACTTC.

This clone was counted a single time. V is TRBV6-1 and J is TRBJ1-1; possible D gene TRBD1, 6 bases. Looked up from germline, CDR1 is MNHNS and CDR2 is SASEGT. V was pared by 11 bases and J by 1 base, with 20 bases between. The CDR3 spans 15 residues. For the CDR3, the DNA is TGTGCCGCTCTCGAAACCGGGACACCGAACACTGAAGCTTTCTTT. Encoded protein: CAALETGTPNTEAFF.

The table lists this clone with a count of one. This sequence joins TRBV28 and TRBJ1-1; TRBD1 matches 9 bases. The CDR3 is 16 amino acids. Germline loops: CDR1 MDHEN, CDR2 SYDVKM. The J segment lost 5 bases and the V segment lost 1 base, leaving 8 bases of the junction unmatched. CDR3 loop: CASSLSPGQGGTEAFF. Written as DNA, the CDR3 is TGTGCCAGCAGTTTATCTCCGGGACAGGGAGGAACTGAAGCTTTCTTT.

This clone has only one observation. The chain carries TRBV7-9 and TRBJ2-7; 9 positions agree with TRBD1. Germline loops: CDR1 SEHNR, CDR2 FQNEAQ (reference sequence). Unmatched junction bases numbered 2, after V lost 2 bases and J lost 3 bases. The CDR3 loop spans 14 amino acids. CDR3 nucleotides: TGTGCCAGCAGCTTACCGGGACAGGGCTACGAGCAGTACTTC. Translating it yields CASSLPGQGYEQYF.

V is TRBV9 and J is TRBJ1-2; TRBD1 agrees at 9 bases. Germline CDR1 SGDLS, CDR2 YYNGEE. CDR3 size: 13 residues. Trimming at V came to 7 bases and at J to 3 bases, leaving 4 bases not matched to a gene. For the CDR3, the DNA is TGTGCCAGCGGGGACAGGGAGCACTATGGCTACACCTTC. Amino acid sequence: CASGDREHYGYTF.

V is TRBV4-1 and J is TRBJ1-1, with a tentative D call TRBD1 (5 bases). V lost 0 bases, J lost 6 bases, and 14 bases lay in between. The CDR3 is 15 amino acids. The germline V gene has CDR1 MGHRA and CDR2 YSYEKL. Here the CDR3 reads CASSQDLAGPAEAFF. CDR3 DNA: TGCGCCAGCAGCCAAGATCTCGCAGGGCCCGCTGAAGCTTTCTTT.

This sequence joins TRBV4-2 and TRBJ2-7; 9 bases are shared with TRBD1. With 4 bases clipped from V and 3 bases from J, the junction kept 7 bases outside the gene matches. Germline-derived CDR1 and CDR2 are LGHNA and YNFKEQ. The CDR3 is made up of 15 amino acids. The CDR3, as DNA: TGTGCCAGCAGCCTAAGAAGGGACAGGGACTACGAGCAGTACTTC. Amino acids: CASSLRRDRDYEQYF.

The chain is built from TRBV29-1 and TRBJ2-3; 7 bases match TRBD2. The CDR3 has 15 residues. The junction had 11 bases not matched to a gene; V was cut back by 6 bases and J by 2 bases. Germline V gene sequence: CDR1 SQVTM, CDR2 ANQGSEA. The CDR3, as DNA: TGCAGCGTAACGGTCCGGGGAGGGGTCACAGATACGCAGTATTTT. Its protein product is CSVTVRGGVTDTQYF.

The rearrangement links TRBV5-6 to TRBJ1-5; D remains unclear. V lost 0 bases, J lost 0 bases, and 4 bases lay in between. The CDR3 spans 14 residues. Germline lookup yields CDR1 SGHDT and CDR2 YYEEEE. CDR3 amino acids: CASSLDNSNQPQHF. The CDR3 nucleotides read TGTGCCAGCAGCTTGGACAATAGCAATCAGCCCCAGCATTTT.

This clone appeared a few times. The CDR3 sequence: CASSTGQGGGYGYTF. DNA of the CDR3: TGTGCCAGTAGTACCGGACAAGGGGGTGGCTATGGCTACACCTTC. The chain uses TRBV19 and TRBJ1-2, with a tentative D call TRBD1 (6 bases). The germline CDR1 and CDR2 sequences are LNHDA and SQIVND (reference sequence). The length of the CDR3 is 15 residues. The V end lost 4 bases, the J end lost 4 bases, and 16 bases lay between the germline ends. The full variable domain, its missing parts supplied by reference TRBV19 and TRBJ1-2, is DGGITQSPKYLFRKEGQNVTLSCEQNLNHDAMYWYRQDPGQGLRLIYYSQIVNDFQKGDIAEGYSVSREKKESFPLTVTSAQKNPTAFYLCASSTGQGGGYGYTFGSGTRLTVV.

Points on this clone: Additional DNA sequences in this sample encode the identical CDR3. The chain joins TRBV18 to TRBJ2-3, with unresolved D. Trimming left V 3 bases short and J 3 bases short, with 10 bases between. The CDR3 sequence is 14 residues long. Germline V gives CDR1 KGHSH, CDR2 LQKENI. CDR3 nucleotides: TGTGCCAGCTCACCCTCCCCCCGGACAGATACGCAGTATTTT. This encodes CASSPSPRTDTQYF.

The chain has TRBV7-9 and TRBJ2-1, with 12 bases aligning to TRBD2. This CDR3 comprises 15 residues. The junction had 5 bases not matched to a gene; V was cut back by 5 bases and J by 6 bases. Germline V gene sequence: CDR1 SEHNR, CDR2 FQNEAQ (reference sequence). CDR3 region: CASSRGLAGFNEQFF. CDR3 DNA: TGTGCCAGCAGCAGGGGACTAGCGGGTTTCAATGAGCAGTTCTTC.